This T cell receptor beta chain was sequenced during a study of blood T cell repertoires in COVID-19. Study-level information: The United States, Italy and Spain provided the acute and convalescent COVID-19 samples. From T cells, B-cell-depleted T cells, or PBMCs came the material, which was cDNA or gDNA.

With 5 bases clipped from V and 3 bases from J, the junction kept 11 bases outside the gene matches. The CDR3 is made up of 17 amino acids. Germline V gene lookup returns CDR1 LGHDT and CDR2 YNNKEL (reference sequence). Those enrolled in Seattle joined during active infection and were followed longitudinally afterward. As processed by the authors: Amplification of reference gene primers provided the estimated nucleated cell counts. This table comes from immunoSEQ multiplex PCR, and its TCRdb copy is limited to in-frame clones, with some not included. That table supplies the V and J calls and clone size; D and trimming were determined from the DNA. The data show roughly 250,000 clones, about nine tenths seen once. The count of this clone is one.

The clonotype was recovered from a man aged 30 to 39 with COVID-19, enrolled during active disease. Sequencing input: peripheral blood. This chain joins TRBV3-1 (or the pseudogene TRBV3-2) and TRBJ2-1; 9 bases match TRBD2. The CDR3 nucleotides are TGTGCCAGCAGCACGAATTCCTTGCGGGGGGGCTACAATGAGCAGTTCTTC. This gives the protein CASSTNSLRGGYNEQFF.